This T cell receptor (beta chain) was documented in a study of cytomegalovirus exposure and HLA in healthy donors. General study results and limits: The productive fraction for most TCR beta V segments was about 87% or about 30% in an earlier analysis.

Germline V lookup: CDR1 SGHRS, CDR2 YFSETQ. The germline V and J ends were trimmed by 4 bases and 2 bases, with 12 bases remaining between them. This CDR3 is built from 14 residues. On this clone: Its antigen is unidentified.

PCR used 60 Vbeta primers and 13 Jbeta primers. Data came from immunoSEQ multiplex PCR; TCRdb stores just in-frame clones and leaves some out. The sample's table shows some 47,000 clones. Sequencing was performed on PBMCs. The chain has TRBV5-1 and TRBJ1-2; tentatively, D is TRBD1 (6 bases). The TCR was taken from a woman in her thirties or forties in good health and CMV-seronegative. As DNA, the CDR3 is TGCGCCAGCAGCAGAGGACAGCCGAACTATGGCTACACCTTC. It encodes CASSRGQPNYGYTF.